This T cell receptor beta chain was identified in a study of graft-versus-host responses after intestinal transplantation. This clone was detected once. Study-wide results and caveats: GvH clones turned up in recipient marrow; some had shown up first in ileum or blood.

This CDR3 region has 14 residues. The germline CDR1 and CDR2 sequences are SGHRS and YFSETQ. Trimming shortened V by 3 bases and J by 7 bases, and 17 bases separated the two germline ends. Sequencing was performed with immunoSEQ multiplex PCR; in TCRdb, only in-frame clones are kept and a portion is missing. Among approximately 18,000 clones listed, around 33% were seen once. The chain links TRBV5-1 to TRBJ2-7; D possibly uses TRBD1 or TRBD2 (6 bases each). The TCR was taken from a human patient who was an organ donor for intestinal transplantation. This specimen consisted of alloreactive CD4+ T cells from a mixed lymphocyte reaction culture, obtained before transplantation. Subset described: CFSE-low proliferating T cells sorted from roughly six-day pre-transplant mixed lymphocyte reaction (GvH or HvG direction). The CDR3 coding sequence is TGCGCCAGCAGCTGGGGGGCAGCCGGTGGAGAGCAGTACTTC. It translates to CASSWGAAGGEQYF.